The table lists the clone carrying this T cell receptor (beta chain) with many counts. Antigen: not known. This sample is part of a study of identical twins. General study points: Compared with unrelated sharing, twin-shared out-of-frame alpha sequences had more low-probability sequences. Modelling approaches yielded underestimates of out-of-frame TCR alpha sharing between monozygotic twins. Invariant cells of the MAIT and iNKT types might have partly distorted the zero-insertion analyses.

Germline V gene lookup returns CDR1 SGHAT and CDR2 FQNNGV. Trimming shortened V by 2 bases and J by 7 bases, and 6 bases separated the two germline ends. The CDR3 runs to 12 residues. TCRdb called the 5' RACE reads again in MiXCR, with one record for every CDR3 protein. Here the sample spans 400,000 to 500,000 distinct CDR3 sequences, around 20% being singletons. Sequencing was done on a sample of naive T cells sorted from blood. This chain uses TRBV11-2 with TRBJ2-1; D unclear. This receptor was obtained from a man between 50 and 59 years old in good health. The CDR3 region has the DNA TGTGCCAGCAGCTTATTGGCGAATGAGCAGTTCTTC. Translation: CASSLLANEQFF.